The 4 T cell receptor beta chains reported below all come from one sample, sequenced in a study of blood T cell repertoires in COVID-19 (TCRdb year 2020). Library method: the immunoSEQ multiplex PCR assay. Entries here come from immuneACCESS through TCRdb and include only in-frame sequences with V and J called. Some clones fail to appear in such tables; in the studies checked, an unresolved V gene covers under half of the shortfall, and the cause of the remainder is unknown. The sample contains some 200,000 clones, 86% of them found a single time. The ten largest clones capture over 7% of the sample. The sample taken for sequencing was peripheral blood. The receptors originated from a woman of 80 years or more in a cohort sampled during active or convalescent COVID-19.

This clone occurred once. The chain employs TRBV13 and TRBJ2-1, with a weak D call TRBD2 (6 bases). With 3 bases removed from V and 7 bases from J, the gap between germline ends came to 16 bases. Germline assignment: CDR1 PRHDT and CDR2 FYEKMQ (reference sequence). The CDR3 loop spans 15 amino acids. The DNA for the CDR3 is TGTGCCAGCAGCTTTAGCGGCAATCCTCTGAATGAGCAGTTCTTC. Translation gives CASSFSGNPLNEQFF.

The genes are TRBV27 and TRBJ1-2, with D uncertain. The CDR3 loop spans 14 amino acids. V was shortened by 2 bases and J by 2 bases, with 9 bases between the two germline ends. CDR1 is MNHEY and CDR2 is SMNVEV in the germline V gene (reference sequence). Written as DNA, the CDR3 is TGTGCCAGCAGTTTAGGCATCCGCAACTATGGCTACACCTTC. Its protein is CASSLGIRNYGYTF.

The chain is built from TRBV30 and TRBJ1-2; tentatively, D is TRBD1 (5 bases). The CDR3 is 13 residues long. The germline CDR1 and CDR2 sequences are GTSNPN and SVGIG (reference sequence). V was clipped by 0 bases and J by 7 bases, with 12 bases between them. CDR3 DNA: TGTGCCTGGAGTGTAAAGCAGGGTGGTGGCTACACCTTC. It encodes CAWSVKQGGGYTF.

The chain recombines TRBV3-1 (or the pseudogene TRBV3-2) with TRBJ2-7; 7 bases are a match to TRBD1. The germline V gene encodes CDR1 LGHDT and CDR2 YNNKEL (reference sequence). V lost 1 base to trimming and J lost 3 bases; unmatched junction nucleotides: 6. CDR3 size: 15 residues. In nucleotides, the CDR3 is TGTGCCAGCAGCCAAGCCCGGGACAGAGTCTACGAGCAGTACTTC. Its protein is CASSQARDRVYEQYF.